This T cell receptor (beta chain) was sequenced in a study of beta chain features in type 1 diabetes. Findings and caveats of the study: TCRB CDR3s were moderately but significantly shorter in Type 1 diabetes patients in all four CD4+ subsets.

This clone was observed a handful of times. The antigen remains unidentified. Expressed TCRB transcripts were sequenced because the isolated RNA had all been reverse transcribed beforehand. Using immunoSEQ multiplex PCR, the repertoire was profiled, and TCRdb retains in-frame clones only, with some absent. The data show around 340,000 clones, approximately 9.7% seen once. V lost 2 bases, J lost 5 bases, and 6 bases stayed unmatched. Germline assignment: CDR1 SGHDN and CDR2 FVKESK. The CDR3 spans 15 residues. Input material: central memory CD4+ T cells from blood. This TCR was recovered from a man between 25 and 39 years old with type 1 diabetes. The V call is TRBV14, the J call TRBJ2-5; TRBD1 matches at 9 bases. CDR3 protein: CASSQWTGVGETQYF. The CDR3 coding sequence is TGTGCCAGCAGCCAATGGACAGGGGTTGGGGAGACCCAGTACTTC.